The 3 T cell receptor beta chains below were found in one sample sequenced in a study of CD8+CD57+ T cells in acquired aplastic anemia. CDR3 and TCR beta VDJ profiling relied on a genomic DNA template. MiXCR was run by TCRdb on the reads, yielding one entry per CDR3 protein. The top ten clones hold approximately 13% of a sample with about 180,000 distinct CDR3 sequences, 48% of them seen once. Those patients picked for sequencing had displayed CD8+CD57+ cell expansion on flow cytometry. What was sequenced was sorted CD4+, CD8+, or CD8+CD57+ T cells (not recorded which) from PBMCs. The source is a human donor with aplastic anemia.

This clonotype was detected many times. V and J are TRBV10-1 and TRBJ2-2; either TRBD1 or TRBD2 may supply D (7 bases each). This CDR3 has 12 amino acids. CDR1 and CDR2 from the germline V gene are WNHNN and SYGVQD (reference sequence). V lost 10 bases, J lost 6 bases, and 12 bases lay in between. CDR3 region: CANPGGAGELFF. The CDR3 DNA reads as TGCGCCAACCCAGGGGGGGCCGGGGAGCTGTTTTTT.

This clonotype was recorded many times. The chain joins TRBV19 to TRBJ1-6; D unresolved. V shed 1 base and J shed 7 bases, with 11 bases lying between them. The CDR3 totals 15 residues. Per the germline V gene, CDR1 is LNHDA and CDR2 is SQIVND (reference sequence). DNA for the CDR3: TGTGCCAGTAGTATAGGGAGGCAGGAAAATTCACCCCTCCACTTT. This encodes CASSIGRQENSPLHF.

This clonotype was found once. The J gene is TRBJ2-3, the V gene TRBV7-2; 7 bases align to TRBD1. CDR1 and CDR2 (germline): SGHTA, FQGNSA. The CDR3 loop spans 13 amino acids. J was trimmed by 4 bases and V by 5 bases; bases with no gene match: 3. CDR3 residues: CASSPRGPDTQYF. The CDR3 bases are TGTGCCAGCAGCCCGAGGGGGCCAGATACGCAGTATTTT.